The 24 T cell receptor beta chains below come from one sample, sequenced in a study of T cells after yellow fever vaccination. TCRdb itself ran the 5' RACE reads through MiXCR, one entry per CDR3 protein. There are roughly 500,000 distinct CDR3 sequences in the sample; less than 20% occur only once, and around an eighth lies in the top ten. The source material was PBMCs, sampled 15 days after the yellow fever booster vaccination. The receptor source for this set is a man aged 25-45 years who received the YFV17D yellow fever vaccine.

The J gene is TRBJ2-2, the V gene TRBV4-2, with D unclear. The CDR3 contains 12 residues. Germline V gene data show CDR1 as LGHNA and CDR2 as YNFKEQ. Trimming pared 0 bases from V and 7 bases from J, leaving 3 bases between. As DNA, the CDR3 is TGTGCCAGCAGCCAAGATAGCGGGGAGCTGTTTTTT. Protein sequence: CASSQDSGELFF.

This clonotype was detected only a few times. The V gene is TRBV7-6, the J gene TRBJ2-6; 9 bases match TRBD1. The CDR3 is 16 amino acids. CDR1 and CDR2 from the germline V gene are SGHVS and FNYEAQ. The V and J ends lost 5 bases and 8 bases, in that order; junction bases with no gene match: 10. The CDR3 DNA reads as TGTGCCAGCAGCCCCGTACCGGGACAGGGAACCAACGTCCTGACTTTC. Protein sequence: CASSPVPGQGTNVLTF.

The CDR3 bases are TGCGCCAGCCAGGGGGGACTTCAAGATACGCAGTATTTT. Translation gives CASQGGLQDTQYF. This chain joins TRBV5-1 and TRBJ2-3; D is perhaps TRBD1 (7 bases). This CDR3 is built from 13 residues. V was trimmed by 7 bases and J by 5 bases, leaving 14 bases between them. Germline CDR1 is SGHRS and CDR2 is YFSETQ.

V usage is TRBV7-6 and J usage is TRBJ2-7; D not resolved. This CDR3 has 16 residues. The V end lost 1 base, the J end lost 0 bases, and 13 bases lay between the germline ends. Germline assignment: CDR1 SGHVS and CDR2 FNYEAQ. CDR3 in DNA: TGTGCCAGCAGCTTAGGGCCCGTCAGGAGCTCCTACGAGCAGTACTTC. It yields the protein CASSLGPVRSSYEQYF. The entire variable domain, with the rest obtained from reference TRBV7-6 and TRBJ2-7, is as follows: GAGVSQSPRYKVTKRGQDVALRCDPISGHVSLYWYRQALGQGPEFLTYFNYEAQQDKSGLPNDRFSAERPEGSISTLTIQRTEQRDSAMYRCASSLGPVRSSYEQYFGPGTRLTVT.

The CDR3 nucleotides read TGTGCCAGCAGCCGCCGATGGGAGGGCCGTAAAGATGAGCAGTTCTTC. Protein product: CASSRRWEGRKDEQFF. The chain is built from TRBV7-9 and TRBJ2-1; TRBD2 matches 7 bases. The CDR3 spans 16 residues. J gave up 8 bases and V 5 bases, and 15 bases lay outside the gene matches. The germline gives CDR1 SEHNR, CDR2 FQNEAQ (reference sequence).

The chain employs TRBV5-1 and TRBJ2-2; 7 nucleotides match TRBD1. Germline CDR1 is SGHRS and CDR2 is YFSETQ. The CDR3 runs to 15 residues. J gave up 0 bases and V 6 bases, and 5 bases lay outside the gene matches. The CDR3 region has the DNA TGCGCCAGCAAGGGACAGCACGCGAACACCGGGGAGCTGTTTTTT. Protein: CASKGQHANTGELFF.

This chain connects TRBV3-1 to TRBJ2-1, with TRBD2 matching 7 bases. Germline V gene data show CDR1 as LGHDT and CDR2 as YNNKEL (reference sequence). The CDR3 totals 16 residues. J gave up 5 bases and V 4 bases, and 11 bases lay outside the gene matches. The CDR3 DNA is TGTGCCAGCAGCCCATCGGGCCTAGCGGAGAACAATGAGCAGTTCTTC. It encodes CASSPSGLAENNEQFF.

V and J are TRBV20-1 and TRBJ2-6; 8 nucleotides match TRBD2. This CDR3 comprises 18 residues. CDR1 is DFQATT, CDR2 SNEGSKA, per germline (reference sequence). J gave up 0 bases and V 3 bases, and 10 bases lay outside the gene matches. The CDR3 reads CSARFGASGGSGANVLTF. CDR3 bases: TGCAGTGCTAGGTTCGGGGCCAGCGGGGGCTCTGGGGCCAACGTCCTGACTTTC.

In this sample, this clonotype turned up a few times. This chain connects TRBV9 to TRBJ2-5; the D gene is possibly TRBD1 (6 bases). The CDR3 spans 15 residues. V dropped 3 bases and J dropped 5 bases, with 17 bases sitting between them. CDR1 and CDR2 from the germline V gene are SGDLS and YYNGEE. CDR3 residues: CASSATGTPGETQYF. CDR3 in DNA: TGTGCCAGCAGCGCTACCGGGACACCCGGGGAGACCCAGTACTTC.

Only a few counts were recorded for this clonotype. V and J are TRBV29-1 and TRBJ2-1; the D is unclear. This CDR3 contains 14 residues. CDR1 and CDR2 (germline): SQVTM, ANQGSEA. Trimming left V 4 bases short and J 6 bases short, with 16 bases between. CDR3 sequence (DNA): TGCAGCGTTGGCGGCCGGATGAGCAGCAATGAGCAGTTCTTC. It yields the protein CSVGGRMSSNEQFF.

The V call is TRBV29-1, the J call TRBJ2-5, with D perhaps assigned TRBD1 or TRBD2 (5 bases each). This CDR3 contains 13 residues. Germline V gene data show CDR1 as SQVTM and CDR2 as ANQGSEA. Trimming stripped 2 bases from V and 5 bases from J, with 12 bases between. CDR3: CSVERDPKETQYF. CDR3 bases: TGCAGCGTTGAACGGGACCCGAAGGAGACCCAGTACTTC.

This clonotype showed up just once. The chain couples TRBV6-1 to TRBJ2-5; possible D gene TRBD2, 6 bases. The V end was cut by 7 bases, the J end by 4 bases, with 16 bases between. Germline V gives CDR1 MNHNS, CDR2 SASEGT. The CDR3 length is 14 residues. The chain's CDR3 is CASTTLEGAETQYF. For the CDR3, the DNA is TGTGCCAGCACCACTCTGGAGGGAGCAGAGACCCAGTACTTC.

The rearrangement joins TRBV7-3 to TRBJ2-1; D perhaps matches TRBD1 (6 bases). The V gene's germline CDR1 is SGHTA and CDR2 FQGTGA. V lost 3 bases and J lost 8, with 11 bases in between. This CDR3 has 13 residues. The CDR3 reads CASSFQGGYEQFF. CDR3 DNA sequence: TGTGCCAGCAGCTTCCAAGGGGGATATGAGCAGTTCTTC.

This clonotype has a handful of counts. The rearrangement links TRBV7-9 to TRBJ2-7; 7 bases align to TRBD2. Losses at the gene ends were 2 bases for V and 1 base for J; bases not matched to a gene: 8. Germline assignment: CDR1 SEHNR and CDR2 FQNEAQ (reference sequence). The CDR3 has 16 amino acids. The CDR3 here is CASSLLSGGPSYEQYF. DNA of the CDR3: TGTGCCAGCAGCTTACTATCGGGAGGCCCTTCCTACGAGCAGTACTTC.

This clonotype was counted between two and nine times. V and J are TRBV4-2 and TRBJ2-1; TRBD2 matches at 7 bases. The CDR3 has 18 amino acids. Losses at the gene ends were 0 bases for V and 2 bases for J; bases not matched to a gene: 10. CDR1 is LGHNA, CDR2 YNFKEQ, per germline. The CDR3 nucleotides are TGTGCCAGCAGCCAAGATGGCGGGGGTGGGCTGACCTACAATGAGCAGTTCTTC. This translates into CASSQDGGGGLTYNEQFF.

The chain links TRBV12-3 or TRBV12-4 to TRBJ2-1; 10 bases map to TRBD2. V shed 7 bases and J 9 bases; nucleotides not matched to a gene: 9. The CDR3 runs 14 residues. The CDR3 is CASKKGLAGGEQFF. The CDR3 nucleotides are TGTGCCAGCAAAAAGGGATTAGCGGGAGGTGAGCAGTTCTTC.

V usage is TRBV28 and J usage is TRBJ2-7, with TRBD2 matching 9 bases. Germline-derived CDR1 and CDR2 are MDHEN and SYDVKM. CDR3 length equals 15 residues. In nucleotides, the CDR3 is TGTGCGGCGAGCGGGAGGTTTGGCTTTTCGTACGAGCAGTACTTC. Its protein is CAASGRFGFSYEQYF.

This clonotype was detected only a few times. This chain connects TRBV15 to TRBJ1-5, with unresolved D. With 0 bases removed from V and 5 bases from J, the gap between germline ends came to 8 bases. Germline-derived CDR1 and CDR2 are LNHNV and YYDKDF (reference sequence). CDR3 length: 14 residues. CDR3 sequence reads: CATSRDSSYQPQHF. In nucleotides, the CDR3 is TGTGCCACCAGCAGAGACAGTTCTTATCAGCCCCAGCATTTT. Based on the CDR3 plus reference TRBV15 and TRBJ1-5, the full variable domain is DAMVIQNPRYQVTQFGKPVTLSCSQTLNHNVMYWYQQKSSQAPKLLFHYYDKDFNNEADTPDNFQSRRPNTSFCFLDIRSPGLGDTAMYLCATSRDSSYQPQHFGDGTRLSIL.

The V and J genes are TRBV7-8 and TRBJ2-3, with D tentatively TRBD1 (6 bases). Germline CDR1 reads SGHVS; CDR2 reads FQNEAQ. Trimming pared 4 bases from V and 5 bases from J, leaving 10 bases between. The CDR3 is 13 residues long. CDR3 residues: CASSYTGRDTQYF. The CDR3 coding sequence is TGTGCCAGCAGCTACACAGGGAGAGATACGCAGTATTTT.

This clonotype was seen many times. The J gene is TRBJ1-5, the V gene TRBV4-1; the D is unclear. Trimming stripped 3 bases from V and 4 bases from J, with 7 bases between. Germline V gene lookup returns CDR1 MGHRA and CDR2 YSYEKL. The CDR3 is 13 residues long. CDR3 coding DNA: TGCGCCAGCAGCCAGTTCAGTAATCAGCCCCAGCATTTT. Protein product: CASSQFSNQPQHF.

This clonotype was detected only a few times. The gene calls are TRBV12-3 or TRBV12-4 and TRBJ2-2; no firm D call. The length of the CDR3 is 9 residues. V was shortened by 3 bases and J by 11 bases, with 1 base between the two germline ends. The DNA for the CDR3 is TGTGCCAGCAGTTTCGAGCTGTTTTTT. Residues: CASSFELFF.

This clonotype was counted between two and nine times. The genes are TRBV6-1 and TRBJ1-2, with D perhaps matching TRBD1 (6 bases). With 6 bases removed from V and 0 bases from J, the gap between germline ends came to 14 bases. Germline assignment: CDR1 MNHNS and CDR2 SASEGT. The CDR3 length is 15 residues. CDR3 region: CASSVQGISNYGYTF. The CDR3 nucleotides read TGTGCCAGCAGCGTGCAGGGGATTTCTAACTATGGCTACACCTTC.

The rearrangement uses TRBV7-9 and TRBJ2-7, with a possible D match to TRBD1 (6 bases). The CDR3 sequence is 17 residues long. Per germline, CDR1 SEHNR and CDR2 FQNEAQ (reference sequence). Trimming took 1 base from V and 0 from J, leaving 16 bases between them. Here the CDR3 DNA reads TGTGCCAGCAGCTTAGGCCAGGGGTTTACCTACTCCTACGAGCAGTACTTC. Amino acids: CASSLGQGFTYSYEQYF.

The chain is built from TRBV7-2 and TRBJ2-5, with 9 bases fitting TRBD2. Germline V gene lookup returns CDR1 SGHTA and CDR2 FQGNSA. The CDR3 extends over 15 amino acids. V lost 3 bases and J lost 5; bases outside the gene matches: 7. The chain's CDR3 is CASSLTSGWGETQYF. CDR3 nucleotides: TGTGCCAGCAGCTTGACTAGCGGTTGGGGGGAGACCCAGTACTTC.